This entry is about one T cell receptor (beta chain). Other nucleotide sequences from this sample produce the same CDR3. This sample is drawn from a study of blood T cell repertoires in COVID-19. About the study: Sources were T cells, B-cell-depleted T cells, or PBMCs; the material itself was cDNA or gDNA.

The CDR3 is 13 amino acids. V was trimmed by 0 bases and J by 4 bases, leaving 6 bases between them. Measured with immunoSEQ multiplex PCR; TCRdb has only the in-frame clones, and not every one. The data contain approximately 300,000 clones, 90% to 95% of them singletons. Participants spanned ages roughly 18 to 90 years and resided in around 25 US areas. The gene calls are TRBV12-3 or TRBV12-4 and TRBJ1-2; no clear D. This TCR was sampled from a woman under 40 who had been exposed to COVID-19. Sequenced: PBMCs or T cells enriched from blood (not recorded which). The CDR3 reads CASSLARSYGYTF. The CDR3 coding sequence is TGTGCCAGCAGTTTAGCGCGGAGCTATGGCTACACCTTC.